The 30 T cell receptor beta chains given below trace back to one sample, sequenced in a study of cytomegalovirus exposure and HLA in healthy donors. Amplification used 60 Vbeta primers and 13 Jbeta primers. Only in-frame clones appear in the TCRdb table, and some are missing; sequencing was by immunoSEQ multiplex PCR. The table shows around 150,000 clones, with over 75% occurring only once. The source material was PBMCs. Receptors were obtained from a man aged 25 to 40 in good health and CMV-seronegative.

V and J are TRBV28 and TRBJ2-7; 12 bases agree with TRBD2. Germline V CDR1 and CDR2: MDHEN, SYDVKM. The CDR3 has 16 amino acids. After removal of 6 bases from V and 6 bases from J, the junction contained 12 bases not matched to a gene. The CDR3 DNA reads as TGTGCCAGCAGGCATACCGGGACTAGCGGGCTTACCGAGCAGTACTTC. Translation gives CASRHTGTSGLTEQYF.

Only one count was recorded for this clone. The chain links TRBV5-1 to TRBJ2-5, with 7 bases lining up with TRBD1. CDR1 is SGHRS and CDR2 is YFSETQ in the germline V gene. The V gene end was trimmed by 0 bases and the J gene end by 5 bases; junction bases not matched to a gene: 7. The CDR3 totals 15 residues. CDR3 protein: CASSLAGTELETQYF. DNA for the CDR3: TGCGCCAGCAGCTTGGCCGGGACAGAGCTGGAGACCCAGTACTTC.

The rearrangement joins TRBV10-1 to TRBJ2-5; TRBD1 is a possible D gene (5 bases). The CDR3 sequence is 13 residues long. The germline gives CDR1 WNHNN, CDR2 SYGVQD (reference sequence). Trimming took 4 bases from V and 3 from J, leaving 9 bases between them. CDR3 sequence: CASSVRQKETQYF. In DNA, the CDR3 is TGCGCCAGCAGTGTTCGACAGAAAGAGACCCAGTACTTC.

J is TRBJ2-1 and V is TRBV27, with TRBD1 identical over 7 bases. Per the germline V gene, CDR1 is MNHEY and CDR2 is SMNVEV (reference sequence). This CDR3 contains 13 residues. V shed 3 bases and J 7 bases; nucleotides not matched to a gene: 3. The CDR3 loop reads CASSFPTGNEQFF. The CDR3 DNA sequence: TGTGCCAGCAGTTTTCCGACAGGGAATGAGCAGTTCTTC.

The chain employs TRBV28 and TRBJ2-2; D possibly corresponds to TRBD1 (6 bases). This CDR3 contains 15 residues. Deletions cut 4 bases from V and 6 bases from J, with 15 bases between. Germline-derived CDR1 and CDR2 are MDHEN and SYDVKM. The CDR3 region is CASSSGDRYSGELFF. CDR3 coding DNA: TGTGCCAGCAGTTCAGGGGACCGATATTCCGGGGAGCTGTTTTTT.

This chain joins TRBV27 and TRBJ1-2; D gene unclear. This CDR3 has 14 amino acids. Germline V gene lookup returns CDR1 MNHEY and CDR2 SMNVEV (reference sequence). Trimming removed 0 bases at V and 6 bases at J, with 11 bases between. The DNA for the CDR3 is TGTGCCAGCAGTTTATCAGCCGTAGTGAATGGCTACACCTTC. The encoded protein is CASSLSAVVNGYTF.

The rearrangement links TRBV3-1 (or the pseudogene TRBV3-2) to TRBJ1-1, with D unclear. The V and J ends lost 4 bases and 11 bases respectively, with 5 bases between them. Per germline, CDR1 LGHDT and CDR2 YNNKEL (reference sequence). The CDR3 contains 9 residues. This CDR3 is CASSREAFF. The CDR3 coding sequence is TGTGCCAGCAGCCGGGAGGCTTTCTTT.

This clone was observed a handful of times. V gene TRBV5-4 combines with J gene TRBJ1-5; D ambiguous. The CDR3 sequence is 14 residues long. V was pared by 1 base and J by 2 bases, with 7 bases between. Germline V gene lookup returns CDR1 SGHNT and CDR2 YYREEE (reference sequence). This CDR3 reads CASSLMGGNQPQHF. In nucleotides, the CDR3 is TGTGCCAGCAGCTTGATGGGCGGCAATCAGCCCCAGCATTTT.

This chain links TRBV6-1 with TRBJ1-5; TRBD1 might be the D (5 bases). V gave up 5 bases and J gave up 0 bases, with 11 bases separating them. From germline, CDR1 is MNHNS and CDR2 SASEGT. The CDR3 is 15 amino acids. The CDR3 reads CASSSRDYSNQPQHF. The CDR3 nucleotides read TGTGCCAGCAGTTCCCGGGACTATAGCAATCAGCCCCAGCATTTT.

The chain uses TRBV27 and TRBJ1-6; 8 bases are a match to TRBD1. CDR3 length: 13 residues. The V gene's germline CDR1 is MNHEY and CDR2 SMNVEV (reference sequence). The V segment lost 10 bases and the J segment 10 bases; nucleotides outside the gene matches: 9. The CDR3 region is CATRTGGESPLHF. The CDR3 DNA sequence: TGTGCCACTAGAACAGGGGGTGAATCACCCCTCCACTTT.

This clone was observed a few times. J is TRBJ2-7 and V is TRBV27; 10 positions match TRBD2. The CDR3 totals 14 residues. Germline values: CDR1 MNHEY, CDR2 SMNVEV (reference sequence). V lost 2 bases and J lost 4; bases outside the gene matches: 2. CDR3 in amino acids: CASSLGTSAYEQYF. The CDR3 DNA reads TGTGCCAGCAGTTTAGGGACTAGCGCTTACGAGCAGTACTTC.

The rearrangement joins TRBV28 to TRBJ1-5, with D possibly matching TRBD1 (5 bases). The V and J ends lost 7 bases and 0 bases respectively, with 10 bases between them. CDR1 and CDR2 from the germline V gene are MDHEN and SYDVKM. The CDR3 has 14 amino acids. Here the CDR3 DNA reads TGTGCCAGCACCCCCGGACATAGCAATCAGCCCCAGCATTTT. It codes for CASTPGHSNQPQHF.

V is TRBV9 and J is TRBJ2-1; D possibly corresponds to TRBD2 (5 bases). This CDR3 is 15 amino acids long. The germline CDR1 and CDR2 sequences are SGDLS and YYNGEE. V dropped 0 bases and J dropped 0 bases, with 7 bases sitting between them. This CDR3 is CASSVGGRSYNEQFF. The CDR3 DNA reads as TGTGCCAGCAGCGTAGGCGGGCGCTCCTACAATGAGCAGTTCTTC.

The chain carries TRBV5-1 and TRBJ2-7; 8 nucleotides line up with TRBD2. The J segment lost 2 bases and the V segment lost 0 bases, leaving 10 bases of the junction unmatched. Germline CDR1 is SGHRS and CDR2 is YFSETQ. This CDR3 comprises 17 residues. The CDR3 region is CASSLGVAGRSTYEQYF. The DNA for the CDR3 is TGCGCCAGCAGCTTGGGGGTAGCGGGACGATCGACCTACGAGCAGTACTTC.

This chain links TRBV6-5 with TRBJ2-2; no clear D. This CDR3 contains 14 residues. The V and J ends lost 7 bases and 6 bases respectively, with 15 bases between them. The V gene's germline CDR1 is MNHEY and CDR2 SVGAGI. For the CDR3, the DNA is TGTGCCAGCAAACCAACAGTAAACCCCGGGGAGCTGTTTTTT. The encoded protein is CASKPTVNPGELFF.

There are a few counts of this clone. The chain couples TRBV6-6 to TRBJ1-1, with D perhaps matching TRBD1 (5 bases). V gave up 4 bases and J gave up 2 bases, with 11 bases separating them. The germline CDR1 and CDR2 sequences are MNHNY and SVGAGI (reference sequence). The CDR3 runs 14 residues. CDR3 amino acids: CASSWDSSNTEAFF. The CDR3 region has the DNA TGTGCCAGCAGTTGGGACTCCTCCAACACTGAAGCTTTCTTT.

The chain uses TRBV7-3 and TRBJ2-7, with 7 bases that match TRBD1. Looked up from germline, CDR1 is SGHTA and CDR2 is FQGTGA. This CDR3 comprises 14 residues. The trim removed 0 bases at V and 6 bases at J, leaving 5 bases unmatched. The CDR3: CASSLTGQDVEQYF. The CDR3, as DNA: TGTGCCAGCAGCTTAACAGGACAGGACGTCGAGCAGTACTTC.

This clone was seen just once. As DNA, the CDR3 is TGCGCCAGCAGTGAGCGGGTAGGGGGCAATCAGCCCCAGCATTTT. It is translated as CASSERVGGNQPQHF. The gene calls are TRBV10-2 and TRBJ1-5, with D perhaps matching TRBD1 (5 bases). The germline CDR1 and CDR2 sequences are WSHSY and SAAADI. Trimming left V 2 bases short and J 2 bases short, with 10 bases between. The CDR3 contains 15 residues.

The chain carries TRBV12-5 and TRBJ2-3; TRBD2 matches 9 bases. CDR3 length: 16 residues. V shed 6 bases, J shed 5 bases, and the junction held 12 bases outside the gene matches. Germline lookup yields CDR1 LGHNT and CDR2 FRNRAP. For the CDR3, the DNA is TGTGCTAGTGGCTTCTCAATCGGACTAGCGCAAGATACGCAGTATTTT. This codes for CASGFSIGLAQDTQYF.

The CDR3 sequence: CASSFLQGSGYEQYF. The CDR3 DNA is TGTGCCAGCAGCTTTCTACAGGGCTCGGGCTACGAGCAGTACTTC. The chain couples TRBV6-6 to TRBJ2-7; D possibly corresponds to TRBD1 (6 bases). The CDR3 totals 15 residues. Germline lookup yields CDR1 MNHNY and CDR2 SVGAGI (reference sequence). V dropped 6 bases and J dropped 3 bases, with 18 bases sitting between them.

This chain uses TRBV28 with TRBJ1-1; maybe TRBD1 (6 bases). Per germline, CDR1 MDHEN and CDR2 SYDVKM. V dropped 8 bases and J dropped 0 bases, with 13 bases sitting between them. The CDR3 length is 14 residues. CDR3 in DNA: TGTGCCAGCGGAAGGGACAACATGAACACTGAAGCTTTCTTT. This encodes CASGRDNMNTEAFF. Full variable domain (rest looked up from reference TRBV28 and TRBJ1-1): DVKVTQSSRYLVKRTGEKVFLECVQDMDHENMFWYRQDPGLGLRLIYFSYDVKMKEKGDIPEGYSVSREKKERFSLILESASTNQTSMYLCASGRDNMNTEAFFGQGTRLTVV.

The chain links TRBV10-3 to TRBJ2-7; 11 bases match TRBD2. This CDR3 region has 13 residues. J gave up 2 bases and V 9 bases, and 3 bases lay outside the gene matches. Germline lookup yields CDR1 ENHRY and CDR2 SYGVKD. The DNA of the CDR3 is TGTGCCATGGGGACTAGCGGTCCCTACGAGCAGTACTTC. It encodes CAMGTSGPYEQYF.

Written as DNA, the CDR3 is TGTGCCAGCAGCTTGAGGGACAGGGGGCTCGGCTATGGCTACACCTTC. This translates into CASSLRDRGLGYGYTF. The V call is TRBV5-4, the J call TRBJ1-2, with 12 bases aligning to TRBD1. V was clipped by 1 base and J by 4 bases; unmatched bases: 5. CDR1 and CDR2 from the germline V gene are SGHNT and YYREEE (reference sequence). The CDR3 is 16 amino acids.

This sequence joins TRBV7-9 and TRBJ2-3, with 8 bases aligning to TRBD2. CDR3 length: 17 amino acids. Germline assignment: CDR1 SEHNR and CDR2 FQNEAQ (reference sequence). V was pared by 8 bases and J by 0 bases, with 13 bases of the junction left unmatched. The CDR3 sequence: CASLKQGLALSTDTQYF. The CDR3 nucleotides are TGTGCCAGCCTCAAGCAAGGACTAGCCCTTAGCACAGATACGCAGTATTTT.

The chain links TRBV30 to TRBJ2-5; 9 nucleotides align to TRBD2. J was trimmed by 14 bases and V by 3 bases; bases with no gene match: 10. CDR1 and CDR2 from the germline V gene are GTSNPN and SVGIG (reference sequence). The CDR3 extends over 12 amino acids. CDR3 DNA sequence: TGTGCCTGGAGACCTTTGGCTAGCGGGGATTACTTC. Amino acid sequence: CAWRPLASGDYF.

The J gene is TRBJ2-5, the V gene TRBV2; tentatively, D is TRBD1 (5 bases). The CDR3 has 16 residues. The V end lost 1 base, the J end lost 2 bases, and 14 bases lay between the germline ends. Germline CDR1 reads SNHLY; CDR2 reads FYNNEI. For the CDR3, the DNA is TGTGCCAGCAGTGAAGGGCCCGGCTCAGGGCAAGAGACCCAGTACTTC. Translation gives CASSEGPGSGQETQYF.

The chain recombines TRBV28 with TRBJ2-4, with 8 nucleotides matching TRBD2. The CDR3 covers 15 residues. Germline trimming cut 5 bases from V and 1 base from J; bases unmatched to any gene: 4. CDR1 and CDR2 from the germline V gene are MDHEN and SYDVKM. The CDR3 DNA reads TGTGCCAGCAGTCCAAGCGGGAGCGCCAAAAACATTCAGTACTTC. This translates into CASSPSGSAKNIQYF.

CDR3 in DNA: TGTGCCAGCAAAATAGTGGGGGGATCGGGTCAGCCCCAGCATTTT. This gives the protein CASKIVGGSGQPQHF. This chain uses TRBV2 with TRBJ1-5, with TRBD1 as a possible D gene (5 bases). This CDR3 is built from 15 residues. V lost 7 bases and J lost 6, with 19 bases in between. Per the germline V gene, CDR1 is SNHLY and CDR2 is FYNNEI. Variable domain in full (rest from reference TRBV2 and TRBJ1-5): EPEVTQTPSHQVTQMGQEVILRCVPISNHLYFYWYRQILGQKVEFLVSFYNNEISEKSEIFDDQFSVERPDGSNFTLKIRSTKLEDSAMYFCASKIVGGSGQPQHFGDGTRLSIL.

CDR3 protein: CASSWTSRSYEQYF. The CDR3 region has the DNA TGTGCCAGCAGTTGGACATCCCGCTCCTACGAGCAGTACTTC. The chain links TRBV2 to TRBJ2-7; tentative D call: TRBD1 (5 bases). V lost 5 bases to trimming and J lost 0 bases, with 11 bases between them. This CDR3 contains 14 residues. Germline-derived CDR1 and CDR2 are SNHLY and FYNNEI.

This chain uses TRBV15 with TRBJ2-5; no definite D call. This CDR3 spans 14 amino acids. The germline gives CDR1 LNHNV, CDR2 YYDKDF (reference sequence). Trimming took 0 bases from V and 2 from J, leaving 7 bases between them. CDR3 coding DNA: TGTGCCACCAGCAGAGATCGAGGTCAAGAGACCCAGTACTTC. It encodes CATSRDRGQETQYF.